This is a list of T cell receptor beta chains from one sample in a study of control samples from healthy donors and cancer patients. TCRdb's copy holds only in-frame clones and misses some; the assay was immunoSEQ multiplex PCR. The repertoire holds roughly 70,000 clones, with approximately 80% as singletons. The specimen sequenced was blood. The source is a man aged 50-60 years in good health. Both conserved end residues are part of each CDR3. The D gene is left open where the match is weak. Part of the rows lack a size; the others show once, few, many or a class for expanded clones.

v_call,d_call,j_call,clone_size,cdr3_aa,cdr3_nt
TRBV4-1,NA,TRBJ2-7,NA,CASSQEGGVSEQYF,TGCGCCAGCAGCCAAGAAGGAGGGGTGTCTGAGCAGTACTTC
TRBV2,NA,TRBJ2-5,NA,CASSTHGVETQYF,TGTGCCAGCAGTACCCATGGGGTCGAGACCCAGTACTTC
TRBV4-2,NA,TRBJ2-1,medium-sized,CASSQEKPDNEQFF,TGTGCCAGCAGCCAAGAGAAGCCGGACAATGAGCAGTTCTTC
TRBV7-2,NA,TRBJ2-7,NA,CASSFSKGEQYF,TGTGCCAGCAGCTTCTCGAAGGGCGAGCAGTACTTC
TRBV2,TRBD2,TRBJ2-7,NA,CASSEGTSGVQQYF,TGTGCCAGCAGTGAAGGGACTAGCGGAGTCCAGCAGTACTTC
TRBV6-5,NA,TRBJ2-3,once,CASTLPHRADTQYF,TGTGCCAGCACCCTTCCGCACAGGGCAGATACGCAGTATTTT
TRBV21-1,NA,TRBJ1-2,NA,CASSPVLWRDPHGYTF,TGTGCCAGCAGCCCCGTCTTATGGAGGGATCCGCACGGCTACACCTTC
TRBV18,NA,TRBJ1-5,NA,CASSPVVSGVQPQHF,TGTGCCAGCTCACCAGTTGTCTCAGGGGTTCAGCCCCAGCATTTT
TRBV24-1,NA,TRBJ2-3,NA,CATSDIGGSTTDTQYF,TGTGCCACCAGTGATATTGGGGGATCCACGACAGATACGCAGTATTTT
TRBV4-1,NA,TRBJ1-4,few,CASSLTRGEKLFF,TGCGCCAGCAGTTTAACTAGGGGGGAAAAACTGTTTTTT
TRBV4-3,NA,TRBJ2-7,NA,CASSQERGDYEQYF,TGCGCCAGCAGCCAAGAGCGGGGTGACTACGAGCAGTACTTC
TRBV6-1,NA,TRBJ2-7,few,CASSDRDRSFHEQYF,TGTGCCAGCAGTGACCGCGACAGGTCTTTCCACGAGCAGTACTTC
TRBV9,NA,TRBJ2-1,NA,CASSRNPSISYNEQFF,TGTGCCAGCAGCCGGAACCCTAGCATCTCCTACAATGAGCAGTTCTTC
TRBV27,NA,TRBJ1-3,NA,CASSRQASGNTIYF,TGTGCCAGCAGTCGACAGGCCTCTGGAAACACCATATATTTT
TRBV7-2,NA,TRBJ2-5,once,CASSLYQETQYF,TGTGCCAGCAGCTTGTACCAAGAGACCCAGTACTTC
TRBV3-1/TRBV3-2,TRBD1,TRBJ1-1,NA,CASSDRGRTEAFF,TGTGCCAGCAGCGACAGGGGGCGGACTGAAGCTTTCTTT
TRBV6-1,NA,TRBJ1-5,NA,CASSESKGLYNQPQHF,TGTGCCAGCAGTGAATCGAAGGGGCTATACAATCAGCCCCAGCATTTT